This TCR beta chain was obtained from a study of CD8+ T cells in alopecia areata. Study-level background: Patients in the study were on tofacitinib for 6 to 18 months, then off it for 6 months. Study-wide findings and caveats: Tofacitinib significantly lowered scalp clonality and expanded CD8+ clones among the top 100.

Concerning this clone itself: Its antigen is as yet unknown.

Treatment in this sample: oral pan-JAK inhibitor, 5-10 mg twice daily. Unmatched junction bases numbered 2, after V lost 5 bases and J lost 0 bases. Germline-derived CDR1 and CDR2 are LNHNV and YYDKDF (reference sequence). This CDR3 region has 14 residues. cDNA prepared by RNA extraction and subsequent reverse transcription served as the template for sequencing. Clones were read by immunoSEQ multiplex PCR, and TCRdb kept only the in-frame ones, dropping some. The repertoire consists of fewer than 250,000 clones, with approximately 38% occurring once and the leading ten covering 0.48%. The source is a human donor with alopecia areata. Source: CD4+ T cells sorted from blood, taken between weeks 30 and 35, from a patient treated with tofacitinib. V usage is TRBV15 and J usage is TRBJ2-3; 7 positions agree with TRBD1. DNA of the CDR3: TGTGCCACCAGCGAAGGGGGCAGCACAGATACGCAGTATTTT. Translating it yields CATSEGGSTDTQYF.